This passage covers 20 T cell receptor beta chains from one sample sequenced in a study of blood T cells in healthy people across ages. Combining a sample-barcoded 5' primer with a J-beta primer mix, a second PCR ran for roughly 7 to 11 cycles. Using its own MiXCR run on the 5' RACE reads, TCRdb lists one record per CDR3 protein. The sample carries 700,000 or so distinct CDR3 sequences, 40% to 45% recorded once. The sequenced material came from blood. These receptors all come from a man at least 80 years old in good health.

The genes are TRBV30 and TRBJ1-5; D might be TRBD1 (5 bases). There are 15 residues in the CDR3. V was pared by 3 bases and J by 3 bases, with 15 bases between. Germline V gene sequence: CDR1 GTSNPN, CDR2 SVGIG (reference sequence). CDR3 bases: TGTGCCTGGAGGGGGCAGGGAGGATCCAATCAGCCCCAGCATTTT. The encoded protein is CAWRGQGGSNQPQHF. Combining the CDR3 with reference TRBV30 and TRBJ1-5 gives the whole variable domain SQTIHQWPATLVQPVGSPLSLECTVEGTSNPNLYWYRQAAGRGLQLLFYSVGIGQISSEVPQNLSASRPQDRQFILSSKKLLLSDSGFYLCAWRGQGGSNQPQHFGDGTRLSIL.

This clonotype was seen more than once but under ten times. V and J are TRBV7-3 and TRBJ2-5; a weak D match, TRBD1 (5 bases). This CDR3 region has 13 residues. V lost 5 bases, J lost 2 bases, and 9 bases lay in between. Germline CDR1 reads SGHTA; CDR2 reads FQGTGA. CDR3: CASSQRQQETQYF. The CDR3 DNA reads TGTGCCAGCAGCCAAAGACAGCAAGAGACCCAGTACTTC.

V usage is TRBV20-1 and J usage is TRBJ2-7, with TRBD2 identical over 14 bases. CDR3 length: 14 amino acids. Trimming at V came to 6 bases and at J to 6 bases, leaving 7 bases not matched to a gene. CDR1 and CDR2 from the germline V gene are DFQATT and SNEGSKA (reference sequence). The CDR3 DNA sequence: TGCAGTGCCGACCGGACTAGCGGGAGGAGCGAGCAGTACTTC. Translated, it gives CSADRTSGRSEQYF.

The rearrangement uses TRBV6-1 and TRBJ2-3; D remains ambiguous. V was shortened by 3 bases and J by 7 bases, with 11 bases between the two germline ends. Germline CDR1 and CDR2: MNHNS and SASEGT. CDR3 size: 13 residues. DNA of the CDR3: TGTGCCAGCAGTGAGGCCCGGCGGAATACGCAGTATTTT. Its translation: CASSEARRNTQYF.

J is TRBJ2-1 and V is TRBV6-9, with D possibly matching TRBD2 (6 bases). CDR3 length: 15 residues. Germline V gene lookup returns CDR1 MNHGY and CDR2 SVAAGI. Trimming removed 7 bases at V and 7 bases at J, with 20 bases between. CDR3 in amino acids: CASTPRSGHWNEQFF. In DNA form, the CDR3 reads TGTGCCAGCACCCCCCGTAGCGGACATTGGAATGAGCAGTTCTTC.

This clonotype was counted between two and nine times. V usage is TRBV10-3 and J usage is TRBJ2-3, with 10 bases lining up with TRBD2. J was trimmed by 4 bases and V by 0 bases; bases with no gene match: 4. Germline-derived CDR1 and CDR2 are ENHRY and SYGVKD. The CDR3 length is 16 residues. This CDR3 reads CAISESGLADADTQYF. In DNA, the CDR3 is TGTGCCATCAGTGAGTCAGGACTAGCGGACGCAGATACGCAGTATTTT.

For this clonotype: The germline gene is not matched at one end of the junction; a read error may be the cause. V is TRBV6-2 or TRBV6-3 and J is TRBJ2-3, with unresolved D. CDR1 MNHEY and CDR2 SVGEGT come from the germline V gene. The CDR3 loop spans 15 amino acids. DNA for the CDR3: TGTGCCAGCAGTTCAGGCCCGCTGGGCACAGATACGCGGTATTTT. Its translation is CASSSGPLGTDTRYF.

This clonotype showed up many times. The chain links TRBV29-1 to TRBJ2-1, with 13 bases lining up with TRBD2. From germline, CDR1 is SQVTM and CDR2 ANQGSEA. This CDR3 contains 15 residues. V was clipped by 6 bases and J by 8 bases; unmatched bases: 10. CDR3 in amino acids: CSVGRGLAGVYEQFF. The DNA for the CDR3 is TGCAGCGTCGGGCGTGGACTAGCGGGGGTCTATGAGCAGTTCTTC.

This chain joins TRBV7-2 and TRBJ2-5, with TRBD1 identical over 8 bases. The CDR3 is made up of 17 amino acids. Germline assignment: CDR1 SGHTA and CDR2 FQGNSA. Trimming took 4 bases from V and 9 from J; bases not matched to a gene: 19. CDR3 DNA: TGTGCCAGCAGCTGGGATTCCCGGACAGGGACGTCCCAGGCCCAGTACTTC. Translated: CASSWDSRTGTSQAQYF.

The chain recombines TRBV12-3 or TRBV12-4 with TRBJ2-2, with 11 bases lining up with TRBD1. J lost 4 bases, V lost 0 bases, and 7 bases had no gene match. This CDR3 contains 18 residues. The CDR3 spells CASSLALRTGGFTGELFF. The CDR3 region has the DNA TGTGCCAGCAGTTTAGCGCTCAGGACAGGGGGCTTCACCGGGGAGCTGTTTTTT.

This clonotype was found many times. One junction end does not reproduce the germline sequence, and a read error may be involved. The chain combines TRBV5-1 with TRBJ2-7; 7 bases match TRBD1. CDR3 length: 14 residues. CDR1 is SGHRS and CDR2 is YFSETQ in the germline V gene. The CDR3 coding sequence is TGTGCCAGCAGCCTCGGGACAGCCTCCTACGAGCAGTACTTC. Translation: CASSLGTASYEQYF.

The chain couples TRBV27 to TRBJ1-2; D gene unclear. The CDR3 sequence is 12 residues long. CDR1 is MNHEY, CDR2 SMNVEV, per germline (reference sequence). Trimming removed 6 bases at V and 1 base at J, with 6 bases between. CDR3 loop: CASRNLNYGYTF. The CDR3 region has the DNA TGTGCCAGCAGGAACCTTAACTATGGCTACACCTTC.

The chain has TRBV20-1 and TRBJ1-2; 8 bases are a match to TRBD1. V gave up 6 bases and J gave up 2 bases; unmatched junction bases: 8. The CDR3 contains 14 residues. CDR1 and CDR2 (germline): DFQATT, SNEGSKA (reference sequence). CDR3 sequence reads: CSAGGAGGNYGYTF. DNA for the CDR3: TGCAGTGCGGGGGGGGCAGGGGGCAACTATGGCTACACCTTC.

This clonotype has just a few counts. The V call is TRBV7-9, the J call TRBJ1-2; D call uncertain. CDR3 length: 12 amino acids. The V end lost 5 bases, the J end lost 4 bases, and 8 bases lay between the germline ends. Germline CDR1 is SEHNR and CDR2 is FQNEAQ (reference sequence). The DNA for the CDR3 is TGTGCCAGCAGCCCCGAGGGCTATGGCTACACCTTC. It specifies CASSPEGYGYTF.

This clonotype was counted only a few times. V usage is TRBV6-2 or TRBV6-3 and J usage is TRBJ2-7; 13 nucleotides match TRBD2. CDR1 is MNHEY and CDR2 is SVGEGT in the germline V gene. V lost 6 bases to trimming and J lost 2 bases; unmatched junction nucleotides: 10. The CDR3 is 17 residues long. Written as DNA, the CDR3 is TGTGCCAGCAGCCCCGCTAAACTAGCGGGAGGGACCTACGAGCAGTACTTC. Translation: CASSPAKLAGGTYEQYF.

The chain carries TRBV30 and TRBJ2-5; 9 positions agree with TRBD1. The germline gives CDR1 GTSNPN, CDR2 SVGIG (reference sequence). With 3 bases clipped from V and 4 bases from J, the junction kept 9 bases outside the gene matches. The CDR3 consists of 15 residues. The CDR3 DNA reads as TGTGCCTGGAGCCTCGGACAGGGGAGGGGAGAGACCCAGTACTTC. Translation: CAWSLGQGRGETQYF.

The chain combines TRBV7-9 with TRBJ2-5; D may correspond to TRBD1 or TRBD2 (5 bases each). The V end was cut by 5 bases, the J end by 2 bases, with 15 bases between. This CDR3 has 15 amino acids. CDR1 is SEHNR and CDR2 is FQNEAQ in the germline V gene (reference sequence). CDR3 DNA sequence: TGTGCCAGCAGCGCCGAAGGGACGGTTCAAGAGACCCAGTACTTC. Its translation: CASSAEGTVQETQYF.

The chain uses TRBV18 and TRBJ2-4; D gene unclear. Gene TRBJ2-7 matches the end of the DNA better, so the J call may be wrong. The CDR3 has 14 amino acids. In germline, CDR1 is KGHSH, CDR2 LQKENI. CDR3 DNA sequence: TGTGCCAGCTCACCACTTCCGGTTAACTACGAGCAGTACTTC. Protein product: CASSPLPVNYEQYF.

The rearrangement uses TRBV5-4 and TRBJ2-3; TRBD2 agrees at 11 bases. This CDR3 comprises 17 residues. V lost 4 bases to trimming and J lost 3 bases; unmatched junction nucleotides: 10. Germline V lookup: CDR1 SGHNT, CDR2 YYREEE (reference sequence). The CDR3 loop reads CASSTASGGRLTDTQYF. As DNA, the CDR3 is TGTGCCAGCAGCACGGCTAGCGGGGGGCGACTAACAGATACGCAGTATTTT.

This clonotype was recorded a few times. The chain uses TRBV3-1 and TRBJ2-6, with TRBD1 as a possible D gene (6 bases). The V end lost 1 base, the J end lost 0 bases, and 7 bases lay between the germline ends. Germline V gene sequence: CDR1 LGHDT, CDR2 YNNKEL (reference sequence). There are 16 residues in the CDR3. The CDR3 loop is CASSQAGDSGANVLTF. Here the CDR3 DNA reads TGTGCCAGCAGCCAAGCAGGGGACTCTGGGGCCAACGTCCTGACTTTC.